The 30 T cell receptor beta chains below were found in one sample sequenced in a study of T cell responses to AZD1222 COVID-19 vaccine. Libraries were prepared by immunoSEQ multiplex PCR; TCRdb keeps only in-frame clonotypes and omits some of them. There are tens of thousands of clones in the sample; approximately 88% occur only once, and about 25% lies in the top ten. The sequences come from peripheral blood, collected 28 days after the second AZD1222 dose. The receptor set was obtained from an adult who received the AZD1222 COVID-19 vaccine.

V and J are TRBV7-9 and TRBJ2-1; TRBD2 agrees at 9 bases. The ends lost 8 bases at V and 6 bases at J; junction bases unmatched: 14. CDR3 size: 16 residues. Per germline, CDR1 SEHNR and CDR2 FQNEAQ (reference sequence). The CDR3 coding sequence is TGTGCCAGCCTAGCCCTATTAGCGGGAGTTTTCAATGAGCAGTTCTTC. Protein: CASLALLAGVFNEQFF.

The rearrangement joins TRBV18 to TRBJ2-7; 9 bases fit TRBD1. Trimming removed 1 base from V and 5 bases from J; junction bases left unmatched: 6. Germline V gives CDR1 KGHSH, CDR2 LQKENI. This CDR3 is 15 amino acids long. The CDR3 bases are TGTGCCAGCTCACCACGGGGACAGGGCATCCACGAGCAGTACTTC. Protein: CASSPRGQGIHEQYF.

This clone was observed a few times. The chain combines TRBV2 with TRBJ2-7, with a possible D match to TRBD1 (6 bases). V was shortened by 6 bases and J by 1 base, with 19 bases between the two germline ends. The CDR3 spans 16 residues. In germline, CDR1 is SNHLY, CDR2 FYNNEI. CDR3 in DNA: TGTGCCAGCAGCGACCCAACAGGGTACTCTTCCTACGAGCAGTACTTC. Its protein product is CASSDPTGYSSYEQYF.

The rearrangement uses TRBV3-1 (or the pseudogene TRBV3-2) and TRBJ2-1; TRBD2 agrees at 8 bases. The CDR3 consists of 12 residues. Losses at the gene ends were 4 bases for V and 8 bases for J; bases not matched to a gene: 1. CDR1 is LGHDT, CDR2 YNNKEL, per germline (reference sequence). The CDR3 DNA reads TGTGCCAGCAGCCTCGGGGGGGATGAGCAGTTCTTC. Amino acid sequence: CASSLGGDEQFF.

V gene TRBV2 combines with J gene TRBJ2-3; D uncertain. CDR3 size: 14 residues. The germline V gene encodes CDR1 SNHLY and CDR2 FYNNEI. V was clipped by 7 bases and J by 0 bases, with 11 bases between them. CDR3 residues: CASIRSLSTDTQYF. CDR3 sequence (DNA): TGTGCCAGCATTCGGAGCTTAAGCACAGATACGCAGTATTTT. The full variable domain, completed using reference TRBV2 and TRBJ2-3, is EPEVTQTPSHQVTQMGQEVILRCVPISNHLYFYWYRQILGQKVEFLVSFYNNEISEKSEIFDDQFSVERPDGSNFTLKIRSTKLEDSAMYFCASIRSLSTDTQYFGPGTRLTVL.

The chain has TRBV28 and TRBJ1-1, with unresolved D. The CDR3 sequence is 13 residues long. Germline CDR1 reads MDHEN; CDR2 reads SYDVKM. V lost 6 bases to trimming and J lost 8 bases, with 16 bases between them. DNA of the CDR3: TGTGCCAGCAGCCTATTCCCGGAGAGAGAAGCTTTCTTT. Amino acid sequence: CASSLFPEREAFF.

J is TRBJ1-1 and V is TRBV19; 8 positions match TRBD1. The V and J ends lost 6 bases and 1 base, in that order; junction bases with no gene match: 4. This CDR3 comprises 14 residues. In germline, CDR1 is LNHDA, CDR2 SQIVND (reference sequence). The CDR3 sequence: CASRSGQGNTEAFF. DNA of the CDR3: TGTGCCAGTAGGAGCGGACAGGGGAACACTGAAGCTTTCTTT. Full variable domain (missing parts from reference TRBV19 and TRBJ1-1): DGGITQSPKYLFRKEGQNVTLSCEQNLNHDAMYWYRQDPGQGLRLIYYSQIVNDFQKGDIAEGYSVSREKKESFPLTVTSAQKNPTAFYLCASRSGQGNTEAFFGQGTRLTVV.

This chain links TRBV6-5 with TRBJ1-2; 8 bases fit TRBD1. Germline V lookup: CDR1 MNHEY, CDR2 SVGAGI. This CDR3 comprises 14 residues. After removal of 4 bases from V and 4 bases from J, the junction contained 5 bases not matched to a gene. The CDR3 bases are TGTGCCAGCAGTTGGGTACAGGGGGGCTATGGCTACACCTTC. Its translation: CASSWVQGGYGYTF.

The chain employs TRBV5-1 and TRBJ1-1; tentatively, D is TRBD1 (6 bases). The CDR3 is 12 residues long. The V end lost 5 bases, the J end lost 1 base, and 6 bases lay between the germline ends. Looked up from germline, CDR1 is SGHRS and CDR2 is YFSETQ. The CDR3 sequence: CASRQGNTEAFF. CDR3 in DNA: TGCGCCAGCAGACAGGGGAACACTGAAGCTTTCTTT.

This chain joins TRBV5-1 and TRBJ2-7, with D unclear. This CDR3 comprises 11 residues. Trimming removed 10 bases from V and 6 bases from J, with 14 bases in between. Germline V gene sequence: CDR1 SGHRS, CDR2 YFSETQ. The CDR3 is CAHSPWGEQYF. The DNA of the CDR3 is TGCGCCCATTCCCCGTGGGGCGAGCAGTACTTC.

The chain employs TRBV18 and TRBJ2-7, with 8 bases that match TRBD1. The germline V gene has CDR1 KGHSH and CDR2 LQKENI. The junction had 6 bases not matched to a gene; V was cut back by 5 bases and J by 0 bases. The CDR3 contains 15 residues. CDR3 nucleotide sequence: TGTGCCAGCTCAACTCGACAGGGGAGCTCCTACGAGCAGTACTTC. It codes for CASSTRQGSSYEQYF.

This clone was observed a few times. The CDR3 reads CASSTRPLNYGYTF. Here the CDR3 DNA reads TGTGCCAGCAGTACGAGGCCGCTGAACTATGGCTACACCTTC. The rearrangement joins TRBV2 to TRBJ1-2; D unclear. There are 14 residues in the CDR3. Germline V lookup: CDR1 SNHLY, CDR2 FYNNEI. The V and J ends lost 5 bases and 2 bases respectively, with 12 bases between them. Looking up the rest from reference TRBV2 and TRBJ1-2 gives the full variable domain: EPEVTQTPSHQVTQMGQEVILRCVPISNHLYFYWYRQILGQKVEFLVSFYNNEISEKSEIFDDQFSVERPDGSNFTLKIRSTKLEDSAMYFCASSTRPLNYGYTFGSGTRLTVV.

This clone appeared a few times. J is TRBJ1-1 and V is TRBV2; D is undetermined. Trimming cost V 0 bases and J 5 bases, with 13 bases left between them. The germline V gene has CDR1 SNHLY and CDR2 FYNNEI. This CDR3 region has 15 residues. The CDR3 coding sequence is TGTGCCAGCAGTGAAGCGTTTGGAAAAGGTACTGAAGCTTTCTTT. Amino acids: CASSEAFGKGTEAFF.

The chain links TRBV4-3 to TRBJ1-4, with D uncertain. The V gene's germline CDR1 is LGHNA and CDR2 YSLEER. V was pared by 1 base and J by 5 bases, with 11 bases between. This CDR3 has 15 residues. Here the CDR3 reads CASSQGWDPNEKLFF. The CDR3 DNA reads TGCGCCAGCAGCCAAGGGTGGGATCCCAATGAAAAACTGTTTTTT.

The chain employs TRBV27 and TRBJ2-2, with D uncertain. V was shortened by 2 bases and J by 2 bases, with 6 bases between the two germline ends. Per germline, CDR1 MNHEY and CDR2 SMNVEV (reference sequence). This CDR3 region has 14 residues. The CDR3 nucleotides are TGTGCCAGCAGTTTAAGAGGAAACACCGGGGAGCTGTTTTTT. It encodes CASSLRGNTGELFF.

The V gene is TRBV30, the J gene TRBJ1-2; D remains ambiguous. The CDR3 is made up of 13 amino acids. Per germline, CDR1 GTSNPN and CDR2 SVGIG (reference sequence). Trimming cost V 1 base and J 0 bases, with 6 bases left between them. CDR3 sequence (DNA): TGTGCCTGGAGTGGTGGGGCTAACTATGGCTACACCTTC. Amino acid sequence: CAWSGGANYGYTF.

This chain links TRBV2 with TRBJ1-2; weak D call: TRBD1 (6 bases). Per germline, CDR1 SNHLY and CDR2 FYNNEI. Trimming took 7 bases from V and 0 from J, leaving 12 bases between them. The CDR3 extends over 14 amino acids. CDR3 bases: TGTGCCAGCAACCCTCAGGGGACTAACTATGGCTACACCTTC. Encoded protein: CASNPQGTNYGYTF.

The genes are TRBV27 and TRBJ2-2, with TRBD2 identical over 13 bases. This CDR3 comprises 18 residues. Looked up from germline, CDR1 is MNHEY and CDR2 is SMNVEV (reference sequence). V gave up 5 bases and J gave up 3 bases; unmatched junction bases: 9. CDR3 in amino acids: CASSIRLAGGIYTGELFF. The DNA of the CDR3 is TGTGCCAGCAGTATCCGACTAGCGGGAGGTATATACACCGGGGAGCTGTTTTTT.

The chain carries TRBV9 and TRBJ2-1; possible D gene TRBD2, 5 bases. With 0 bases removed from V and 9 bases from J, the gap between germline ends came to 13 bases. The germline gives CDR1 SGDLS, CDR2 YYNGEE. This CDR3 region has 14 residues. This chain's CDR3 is CASSVDLRAVEQFF. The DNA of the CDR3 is TGTGCCAGCAGCGTAGATCTGAGGGCAGTTGAGCAGTTCTTC.

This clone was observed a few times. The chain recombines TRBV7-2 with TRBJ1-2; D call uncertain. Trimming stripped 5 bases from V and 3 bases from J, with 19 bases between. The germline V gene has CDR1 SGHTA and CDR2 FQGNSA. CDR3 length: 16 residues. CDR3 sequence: CASSQRAAGGDYGYTF. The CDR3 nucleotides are TGTGCCAGCAGCCAGAGGGCGGCAGGTGGGGACTATGGCTACACCTTC. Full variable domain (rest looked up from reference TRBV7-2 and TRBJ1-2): GAGVSQSPSNKVTEKGKDVELRCDPISGHTALYWYRQSLGQGLEFLIYFQGNSAPDKSGLPSDRFSAERTGGSVSTLTIQRTQQEDSAVYLCASSQRAAGGDYGYTFGSGTRLTVV.

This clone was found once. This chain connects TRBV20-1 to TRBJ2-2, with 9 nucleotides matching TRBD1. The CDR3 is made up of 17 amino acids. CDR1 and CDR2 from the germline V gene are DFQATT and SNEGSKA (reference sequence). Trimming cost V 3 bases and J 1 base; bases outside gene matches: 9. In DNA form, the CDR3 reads TGCAGTGCTAGTTCTGCCTCGGGACAGGGGAACACCGGGGAGCTGTTTTTT. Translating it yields CSASSASGQGNTGELFF.

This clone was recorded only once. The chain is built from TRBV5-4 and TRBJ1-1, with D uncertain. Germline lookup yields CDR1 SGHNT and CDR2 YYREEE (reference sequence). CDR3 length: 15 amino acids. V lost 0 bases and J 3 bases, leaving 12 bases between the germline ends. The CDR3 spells CASSLEASVYTEAFF. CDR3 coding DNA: TGTGCCAGCAGCTTGGAAGCCTCAGTGTACACTGAAGCTTTCTTT.

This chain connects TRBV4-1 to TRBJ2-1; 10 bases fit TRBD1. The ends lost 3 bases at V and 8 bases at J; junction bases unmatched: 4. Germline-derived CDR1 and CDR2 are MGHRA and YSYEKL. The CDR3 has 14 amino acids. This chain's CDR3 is CASSQTGGWDEQFF. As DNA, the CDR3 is TGCGCCAGCAGCCAGACAGGGGGCTGGGATGAGCAGTTCTTC.

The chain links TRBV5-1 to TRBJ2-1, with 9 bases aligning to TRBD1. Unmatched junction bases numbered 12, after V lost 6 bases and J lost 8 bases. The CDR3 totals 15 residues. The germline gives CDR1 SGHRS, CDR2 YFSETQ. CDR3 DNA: TGCGCCAGCAAGGAAACTGGACAGGGGTGGGATGAGCAGTTCTTC. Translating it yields CASKETGQGWDEQFF.

CDR3 region: CASSSGTYNEQFF. For the CDR3, the DNA is TGTGCCAGCAGCTCGGGGACTTACAATGAGCAGTTCTTC. This rearrangement joins TRBV11-3 to TRBJ2-1, with D possibly TRBD2 on 6 matching bases. Trimming pared 4 bases from V and 4 bases from J, leaving 8 bases between. The CDR3 runs to 13 residues. Germline values: CDR1 SGHNT, CDR2 YENEEA.

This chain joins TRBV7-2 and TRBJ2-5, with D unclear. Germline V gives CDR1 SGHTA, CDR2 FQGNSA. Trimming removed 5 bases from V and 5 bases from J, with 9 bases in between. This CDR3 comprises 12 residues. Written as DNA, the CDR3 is TGTGCCAGCAGCACAGCCACGGAGACCCAGTACTTC. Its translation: CASSTATETQYF.

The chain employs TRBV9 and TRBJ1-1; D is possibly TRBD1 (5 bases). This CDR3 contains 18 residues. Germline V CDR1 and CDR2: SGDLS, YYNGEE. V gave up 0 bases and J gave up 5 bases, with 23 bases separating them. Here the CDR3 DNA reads TGTGCCAGCAGCGTAGTAGGTGATGGGACTCTAAGGGCAACTGAAGCTTTCTTT. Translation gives CASSVVGDGTLRATEAFF.

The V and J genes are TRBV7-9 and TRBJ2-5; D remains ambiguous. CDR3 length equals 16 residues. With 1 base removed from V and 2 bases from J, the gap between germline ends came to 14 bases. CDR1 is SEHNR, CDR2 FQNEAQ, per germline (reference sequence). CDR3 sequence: CASSLGSGSVQETQYF. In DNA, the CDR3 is TGTGCCAGCAGCTTAGGATCCGGATCTGTACAAGAGACCCAGTACTTC.

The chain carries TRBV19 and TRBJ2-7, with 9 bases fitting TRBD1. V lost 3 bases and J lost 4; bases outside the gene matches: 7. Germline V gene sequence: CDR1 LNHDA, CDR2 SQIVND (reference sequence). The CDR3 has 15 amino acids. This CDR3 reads CASSIGSGQGYEQYF. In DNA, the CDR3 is TGTGCCAGTAGTATTGGGTCGGGACAGGGATACGAGCAGTACTTC.

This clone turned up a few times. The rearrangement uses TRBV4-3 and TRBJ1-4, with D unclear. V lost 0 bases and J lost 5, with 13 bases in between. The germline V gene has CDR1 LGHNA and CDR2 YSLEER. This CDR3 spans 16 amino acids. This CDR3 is CASSQDLGTVNEKLFF. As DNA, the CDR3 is TGCGCCAGCAGCCAAGATCTAGGAACGGTCAATGAAAAACTGTTTTTT.